The 21 T cell receptor beta chains below all came from one sample that was sequenced in a study of blood T cell repertoires in COVID-19. Profiling relied on immunoSEQ multiplex PCR, and the TCRdb table lists in-frame clones only, not all of them. The sample shows under 300,000 clones, approximately 83% of them seen only once. What was sequenced was peripheral blood. These receptors all stem from a human donor in a cohort sampled during active COVID-19.

V gene TRBV6-6 combines with J gene TRBJ2-3, with D possibly TRBD2 on 6 matching bases. Trimming took 8 bases from V and 1 from J, leaving 13 bases between them. The CDR3 has 14 residues. The germline CDR1 and CDR2 sequences are MNHNY and SVGAGI (reference sequence). As DNA, the CDR3 is TGTGCCAGCCGCTTGGAGGGCGGCACAGATACGCAGTATTTT. Residues: CASRLEGGTDTQYF.

The J gene is TRBJ1-5, the V gene TRBV28, with no clear D. The V end lost 7 bases, the J end lost 2 bases, and 9 bases lay between the germline ends. CDR3 length equals 13 residues. CDR1 MDHEN and CDR2 SYDVKM come from the germline V gene. The CDR3 is CASNRVRNQPQHF. DNA for the CDR3: TGTGCCAGCAACCGAGTTCGCAATCAGCCCCAGCATTTT.

The chain carries TRBV19 and TRBJ2-1; TRBD2 is a possible D gene (6 bases). Germline V gives CDR1 LNHDA, CDR2 SQIVND (reference sequence). The CDR3 is made up of 14 amino acids. Trimming removed 10 bases at V and 7 bases at J, with 20 bases between. CDR3 nucleotides: TGTGCCACCCTCTCACCGGGGGTTCGGAATGAGCAGTTCTTC. Protein product: CATLSPGVRNEQFF.

This clone was found once. V and J are TRBV19 and TRBJ2-7; 7 bases map to TRBD1. This CDR3 is 14 amino acids long. J lost 1 base, V lost 4 bases, and 4 bases had no gene match. Germline V lookup: CDR1 LNHDA, CDR2 SQIVND (reference sequence). CDR3 sequence: CASSTRTGSYEQYF. The CDR3 DNA is TGTGCCAGTAGTACTCGGACAGGTTCCTACGAGCAGTACTTC. The full variable domain, its missing parts supplied by reference TRBV19 and TRBJ2-7, is DGGITQSPKYLFRKEGQNVTLSCEQNLNHDAMYWYRQDPGQGLRLIYYSQIVNDFQKGDIAEGYSVSREKKESFPLTVTSAQKNPTAFYLCASSTRTGSYEQYFGPGTRLTVT.

This chain joins TRBV18 and TRBJ1-5; TRBD1 agrees at 9 bases. V gave up 5 bases and J gave up 2 bases; unmatched junction bases: 13. CDR3 length equals 18 residues. Germline CDR1 is KGHSH and CDR2 is LQKENI. The CDR3 sequence: CASSSGTGTPWGNQPQHF. CDR3 DNA: TGTGCCAGCTCATCCGGGACAGGGACCCCTTGGGGCAATCAGCCCCAGCATTTT.

The rearrangement joins TRBV7-2 to TRBJ2-1; TRBD1 matches 7 bases. Germline assignment: CDR1 SGHTA and CDR2 FQGNSA. The CDR3 extends over 16 amino acids. Trimming cost V 5 bases and J 11 bases; bases outside gene matches: 18. In DNA, the CDR3 is TGTGCCAGCAGCGCCCCGACAGGGATTCCACAAATGCAGCAGTTCTTC. Translating it yields CASSAPTGIPQMQQFF. The full variable domain, its missing parts supplied by reference TRBV7-2 and TRBJ2-1, is GAGVSQSPSNKVTEKGKDVELRCDPISGHTALYWYRQSLGQGLEFLIYFQGNSAPDKSGLPSDRFSAERTGGSVSTLTIQRTQQEDSAVYLCASSAPTGIPQMQQFFGPGTRLTVL.

The rearrangement uses TRBV19 and TRBJ2-1; 8 positions match TRBD2. V shed 8 bases and J 10 bases; nucleotides not matched to a gene: 10. From germline, CDR1 is LNHDA and CDR2 SQIVND (reference sequence). CDR3 length: 13 residues. CDR3 protein: CASSAGVFLEQFF. The DNA of the CDR3 is TGTGCCAGTTCAGCGGGAGTTTTCCTGGAGCAGTTCTTC.

This clone was counted once. This chain joins TRBV27 and TRBJ1-4; 8 positions agree with TRBD1. The CDR3 has 13 residues. Germline loops: CDR1 MNHEY, CDR2 SMNVEV (reference sequence). Trimming took 6 bases from V and 7 from J; bases not matched to a gene: 4. Written as DNA, the CDR3 is TGTGCCAGCAGAACAGGGGGTGGTGAAAAACTGTTTTTT. It is translated as CASRTGGGEKLFF. The whole variable domain, filled in from reference TRBV27 and TRBJ1-4, reads EAQVTQNPRYLITVTGKKLTVTCSQNMNHEYMSWYRQDPGLGLRQIYYSMNVEVTDKGDVPEGYKVSRKEKRNFPLILESPSPNQTSLYFCASRTGGGEKLFFGSGTQLSVL.

This chain links TRBV4-3 with TRBJ1-6; D gene unclear. Germline V CDR1 and CDR2: LGHNA, YSLEER. Trimming removed 0 bases at V and 9 bases at J, with 9 bases between. The CDR3 extends over 14 amino acids. The CDR3 bases are TGCGCCAGCAGCCAAGAACCTACAGCTTCACCCCTCCACTTT. Its translation is CASSQEPTASPLHF.

In DNA, the CDR3 is TGTGCCAGCAGTTTACAACAGGGATACTCCTATAATTCACCCCTCCACTTT. This translates into CASSLQQGYSYNSPLHF. The genes are TRBV27 and TRBJ1-6, with a weak D call TRBD1 (6 bases). The CDR3 sequence is 17 residues long. CDR1 and CDR2 (germline): MNHEY, SMNVEV (reference sequence). Trimming stripped 2 bases from V and 0 bases from J, with 11 bases between.

This chain uses TRBV24-1 with TRBJ2-3; TRBD2 matches 7 bases. CDR1 and CDR2 (germline): KGHDR, SFDVKD. The J segment lost 4 bases and the V segment lost 5 bases, leaving 14 bases of the junction unmatched. The CDR3 covers 17 residues. CDR3 residues: CATSVSGRGRGADTQYF. The CDR3, as DNA: TGTGCCACCAGTGTTTCTGGGCGAGGGAGGGGTGCAGATACGCAGTATTTT.

V gene TRBV19 combines with J gene TRBJ2-5; a possible D gene is TRBD2 (5 bases). The germline gives CDR1 LNHDA, CDR2 SQIVND (reference sequence). V was pared by 6 bases and J by 2 bases, with 22 bases between. The CDR3 is made up of 17 amino acids. CDR3 DNA: TGTGCCAGTAGCCTAAGGGCCAGTCCCGGGAATCAAGAGACCCAGTACTTC. Translation: CASSLRASPGNQETQYF. Based on the CDR3 plus reference TRBV19 and TRBJ2-5, the full variable domain is DGGITQSPKYLFRKEGQNVTLSCEQNLNHDAMYWYRQDPGQGLRLIYYSQIVNDFQKGDIAEGYSVSREKKESFPLTVTSAQKNPTAFYLCASSLRASPGNQETQYFGPGTRLLVL.

The gene calls are TRBV29-1 and TRBJ2-1; 10 bases are shared with TRBD2. The CDR3 extends over 14 amino acids. The germline gives CDR1 SQVTM, CDR2 ANQGSEA. V lost 6 bases to trimming and J lost 4 bases; unmatched junction nucleotides: 6. CDR3 nucleotides: TGCAGCGTCCAGCTAGCGGGAGTTTACAATGAGCAGTTCTTC. Its translation: CSVQLAGVYNEQFF.

The chain carries TRBV18 and TRBJ1-2, with D unclear. V lost 2 bases to trimming and J lost 8 bases, with 15 bases between them. The CDR3 totals 14 residues. Germline CDR1 reads KGHSH; CDR2 reads LQKENI. DNA for the CDR3: TGTGCCAGCTCACCAGACATGCCACCCAGAGGCTACACCTTC. Translation: CASSPDMPPRGYTF.

Here the CDR3 DNA reads TGTGCCAGCACCCCTACAAATAATCAGCCCCAGCATTTT. This codes for CASTPTNNQPQHF. The chain uses TRBV6-2 or TRBV6-3 and TRBJ1-5; D is unresolved. The CDR3 contains 13 residues. The V end was cut by 7 bases, the J end by 4 bases, with 11 bases between. Germline CDR1 and CDR2: MNHEY and SVGEGT.

The rearrangement joins TRBV5-1 to TRBJ2-1, with 16 bases matching TRBD2. Germline loops: CDR1 SGHRS, CDR2 YFSETQ. The CDR3 consists of 15 residues. Losses at the gene ends were 4 bases for V and 12 bases for J; bases not matched to a gene: 7. The CDR3 DNA reads as TGCGCCAGCAGCCCTGGGACTAGCGGGAGGGGGCGGCAGTTCTTC. Protein product: CASSPGTSGRGRQFF.

This chain's CDR3 is CASSESGSNQPQHF. The CDR3 coding sequence is TGTGCCAGCAGTGAATCAGGATCCAATCAGCCCCAGCATTTT. The chain employs TRBV25-1 and TRBJ1-5; D is unclear. The CDR3 covers 14 residues. V was trimmed by 1 base and J by 3 bases, leaving 7 bases between them. CDR1 is MGHDK and CDR2 is SYGVNS in the germline V gene.

This chain links TRBV3-1 (or the pseudogene TRBV3-2) with TRBJ1-4; D is unclear. Germline CDR1 LGHDT, CDR2 YNNKEL (reference sequence). CDR3 length equals 16 residues. V was pared by 2 bases and J by 5 bases, with 15 bases between. The CDR3 DNA reads TGTGCCAGCAGCCAAAGCGGCGCCAGCGGAAATGAAAAACTGTTTTTT. Protein: CASSQSGASGNEKLFF.

J is TRBJ1-4 and V is TRBV9, with 11 bases that match TRBD1. CDR3 length equals 17 residues. V lost 4 bases to trimming and J lost 15 bases; unmatched junction nucleotides: 20. Germline V CDR1 and CDR2: SGDLS, YYNGEE. The CDR3 DNA follows: TGTGCCAGCAGCCCAATGCCCGGGGGACAGGGGGGAGAAGCGTTGTTTTTT. Encoded protein: CASSPMPGGQGGEALFF.

The CDR3 coding sequence is TGTGCCAGCAGAACAGGGGGCGGTGGCTACACCTTC. Amino acid sequence: CASRTGGGGYTF. The chain recombines TRBV12-3 or TRBV12-4 with TRBJ1-2; 9 nucleotides align to TRBD1. The V segment lost 6 bases and the J segment 7 bases; nucleotides outside the gene matches: 3. The CDR3 has 12 residues.

V is TRBV5-6 and J is TRBJ1-4, with 9 bases lining up with TRBD1. V trimming: 2 bases; J trimming: 7 bases; junction bases outside the gene matches: 12. The CDR3 is 17 residues long. Germline V gives CDR1 SGHDT, CDR2 YYEEEE. This CDR3 is CASSFRQGGFRGEKLFF. The DNA for the CDR3 is TGTGCCAGCAGCTTTCGACAGGGGGGATTTCGTGGTGAAAAACTGTTTTTT.